The T cell receptor beta chain under discussion was sequenced for a study of cytomegalovirus exposure and HLA in healthy donors. Vbeta (60) and Jbeta (13) primers were used in the PCR. The method was immunoSEQ multiplex PCR; TCRdb's version includes in-frame clones alone and lacks a portion of them. The sample lists about 110,000 clones, less than 70% occurring once. On this clone: Its antigen is currently unknown.

There are 14 residues in the CDR3. Germline V gene lookup returns CDR1 SGHRS and CDR2 YFSETQ. The junction had 3 bases not matched to a gene; V was cut back by 0 bases and J by 5 bases. Overall study findings and caveats: A previous analysis found most TCR beta V segments productive roughly 87% or roughly 30% of the time. A few CMV-associated chains were confirmed in vitro to be specific for CMV antigens. A later analysis associated around 17,000 TCR beta sequences with HLA alleles at a 0.05 false discovery rate.

The source of this sequence is a woman aged 70 to 79 in good health and CMV-seropositive. The material sequenced was PBMCs. The chain couples TRBV5-1 to TRBJ1-2; 8 positions agree with TRBD1. The CDR3 protein is CASSLGTGSYGYTF. The CDR3 region has the DNA TGCGCCAGCAGCTTGGGGACAGGGAGTTATGGCTACACCTTC.